The sequence of this T cell receptor beta chain was determined in a study of PD-1 blockade in mismatch repair-deficient tumors listed by TCRdb under 2017. With respect to the entire study: Between September 2013 and September 2016, the trial enrolled 86 consecutive patients with 12 mismatch repair-deficient cancer types, every one of whom had been previously treated and was progressing. Deep sequencing of TCR CDR3 regions was used to track tumor-associated T cell clones in peripheral blood of patients responding to PD-1 blockade.

Library preparation was by the immunoSEQ multiplex PCR assay. TCRdb took this table from immuneACCESS and kept in-frame rearrangements with V and J called. Such tables lack part of the clones; where checked against another copy, unresolved V genes explain under half of the gap, and the rest is unexplained. The sample yields tens of thousands of clones; roughly 84% were counted once. Around 4.2% of the sample is in the top ten clones. Summary of the overall study and its limitations: After pembrolizumab, tumor-resident clones, which were often undetectable in blood before treatment, expanded rapidly and then contracted, generally ahead of radiologic responses.

The sample holds one count of this clone. The antigen it binds to is not known. The record has no base qualities; no much larger clone is one base away. Trimming accounts for 5 bases at V and 1 base at J, while the number of junction bases matched to no gene is 9. The CDR3 contains 16 residues, cysteine and phenylalanine counted. Left in the record is the CDR3 DNA by itself, 48 bases read in frame from the first base. The germline V gene encodes CDR1 SGHVS and CDR2 FNYEAQ. For every enrolled patient, mismatch repair deficiency was confirmed by either polymerase chain reaction or immunohistochemistry. TCR sequencing was carried out for three patients who responded to pembrolizumab therapy. Pembrolizumab PD-1 blockade was prospectively tested in advanced mismatch repair-deficient cancers, regardless of tissue of origin, in the phase II trial. Serial peripheral blood T cell samples were collected before and at multiple times after starting PD-1 blockade. Blood sampling times were expressed in weeks after the first pembrolizumab dose.

The chain joins TRBV7-6 to TRBJ2-7; the junction holds 9 bases that match TRBD2. The sequencing used peripheral blood, collected approximately 1.5 years after starting pembrolizumab. The origin of this receptor is an adult with mismatch repair-deficient cancer. CDR3 reads: CASSAVGSGRSYEQYF. Read as DNA, the sequence is TGTGCCAGCAGCGCGGTTGGTAGCGGGAGATCCTACGAGCAGTACTTC.